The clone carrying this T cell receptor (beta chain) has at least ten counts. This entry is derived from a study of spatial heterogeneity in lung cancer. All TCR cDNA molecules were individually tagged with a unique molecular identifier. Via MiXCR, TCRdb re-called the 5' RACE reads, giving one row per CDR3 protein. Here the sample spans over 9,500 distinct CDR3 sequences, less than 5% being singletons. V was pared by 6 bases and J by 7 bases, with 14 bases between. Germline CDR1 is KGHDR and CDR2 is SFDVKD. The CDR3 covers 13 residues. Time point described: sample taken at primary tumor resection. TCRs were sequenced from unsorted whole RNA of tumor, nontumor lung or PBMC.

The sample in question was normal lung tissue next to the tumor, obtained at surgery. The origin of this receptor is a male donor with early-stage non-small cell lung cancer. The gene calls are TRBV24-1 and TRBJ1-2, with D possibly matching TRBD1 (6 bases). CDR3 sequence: CATSSPQGPGYTF. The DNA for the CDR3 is TGTGCCACCAGTTCCCCACAGGGTCCTGGCTACACCTTC.